The source of this T cell receptor beta chain is a study of cytomegalovirus exposure and HLA in healthy donors. V gave up 0 bases and J gave up 4 bases, with 12 bases separating them. The germline V gene encodes CDR1 MNHEY and CDR2 SVGAGI. The CDR3 is 15 amino acids. A multiplex PCR was run with 60 Vbeta primers and 13 Jbeta primers. Assay used: immunoSEQ multiplex PCR; TCRdb lists only in-frame clones, some missing. Counted here are 80,000 to 95,000 clones, 63% occurring once; the ten biggest clones make up roughly 6%. The clonotype was recovered from a woman aged 25 to 45 in good health and CMV-seronegative. Material for sequencing was PBMCs. The J gene is TRBJ1-2, the V gene TRBV6-5; D is possibly TRBD1 (6 bases). The CDR3 region has the DNA TGTGCCAGCAGTTACTCGAGCAGGGGATTCTATGGCTACACCTTC. Amino acids: CASSYSSRGFYGYTF.